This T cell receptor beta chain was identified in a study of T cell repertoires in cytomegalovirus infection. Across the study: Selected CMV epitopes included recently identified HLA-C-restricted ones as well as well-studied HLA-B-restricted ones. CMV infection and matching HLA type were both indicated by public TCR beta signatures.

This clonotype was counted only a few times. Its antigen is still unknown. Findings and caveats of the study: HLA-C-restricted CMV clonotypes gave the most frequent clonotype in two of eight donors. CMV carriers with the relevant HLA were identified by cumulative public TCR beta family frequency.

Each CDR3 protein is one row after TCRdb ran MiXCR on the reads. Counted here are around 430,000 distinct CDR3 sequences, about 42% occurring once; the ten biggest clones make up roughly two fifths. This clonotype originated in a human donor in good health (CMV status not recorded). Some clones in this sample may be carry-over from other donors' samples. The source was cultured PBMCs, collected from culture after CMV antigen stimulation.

CDR3 bases: TGTGCCAGCAGCTTCGGACGGTTTAGCTCCTACAATGAGCAGTTCTTC. Residues: CASSFGRFSSYNEQFF. This sequence joins TRBV7-9 and TRBJ2-1; the D is unclear. This CDR3 spans 16 amino acids. V was clipped by 3 bases and J by 0 bases, with 12 bases between them. Germline CDR1 is SEHNR and CDR2 is FQNEAQ (reference sequence).